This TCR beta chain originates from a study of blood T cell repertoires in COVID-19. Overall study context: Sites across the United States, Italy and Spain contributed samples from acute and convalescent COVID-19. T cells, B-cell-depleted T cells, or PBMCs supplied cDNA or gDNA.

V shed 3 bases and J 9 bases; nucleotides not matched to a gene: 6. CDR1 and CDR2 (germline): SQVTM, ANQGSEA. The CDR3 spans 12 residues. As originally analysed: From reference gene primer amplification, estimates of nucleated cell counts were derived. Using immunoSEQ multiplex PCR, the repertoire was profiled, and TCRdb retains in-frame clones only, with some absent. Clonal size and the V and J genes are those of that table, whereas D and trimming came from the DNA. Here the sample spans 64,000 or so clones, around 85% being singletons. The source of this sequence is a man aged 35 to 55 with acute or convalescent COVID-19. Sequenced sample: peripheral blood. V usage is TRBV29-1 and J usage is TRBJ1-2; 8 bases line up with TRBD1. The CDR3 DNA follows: TGCAGCGTTGACCCACAGGGGGTTAGCTACACCTTC. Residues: CSVDPQGVSYTF.